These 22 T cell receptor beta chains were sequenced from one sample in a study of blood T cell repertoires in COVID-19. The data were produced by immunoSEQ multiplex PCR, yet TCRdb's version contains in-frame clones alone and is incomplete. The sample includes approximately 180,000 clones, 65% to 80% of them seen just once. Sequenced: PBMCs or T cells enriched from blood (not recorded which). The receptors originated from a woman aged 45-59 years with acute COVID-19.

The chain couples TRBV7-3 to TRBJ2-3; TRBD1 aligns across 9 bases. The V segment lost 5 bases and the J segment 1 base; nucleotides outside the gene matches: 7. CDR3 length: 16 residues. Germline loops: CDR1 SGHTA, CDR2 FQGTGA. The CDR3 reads CASSLGTGSGTDTQYF. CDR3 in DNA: TGTGCCAGCAGCCTGGGGACAGGGTCAGGCACAGATACGCAGTATTTT.

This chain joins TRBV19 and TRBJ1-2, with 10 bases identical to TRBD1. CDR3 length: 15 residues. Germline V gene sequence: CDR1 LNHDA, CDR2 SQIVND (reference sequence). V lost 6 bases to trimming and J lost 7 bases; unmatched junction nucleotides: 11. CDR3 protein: CASRLQGQGSGGYTF. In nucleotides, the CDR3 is TGTGCCAGTAGATTGCAGGGACAGGGGTCTGGTGGCTACACCTTC.

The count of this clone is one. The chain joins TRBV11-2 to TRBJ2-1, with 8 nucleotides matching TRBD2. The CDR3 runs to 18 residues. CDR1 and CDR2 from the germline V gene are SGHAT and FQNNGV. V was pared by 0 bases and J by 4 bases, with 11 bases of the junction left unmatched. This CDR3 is CASSLDTGGGVLYNEQFF. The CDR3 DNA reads TGTGCCAGCAGCTTAGACACCGGGGGGGGAGTCTTATACAATGAGCAGTTCTTC.

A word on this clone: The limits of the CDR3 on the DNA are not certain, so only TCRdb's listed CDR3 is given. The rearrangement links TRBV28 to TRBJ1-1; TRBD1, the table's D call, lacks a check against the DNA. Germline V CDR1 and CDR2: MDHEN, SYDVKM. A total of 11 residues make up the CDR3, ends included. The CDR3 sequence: CASILDREAFF.

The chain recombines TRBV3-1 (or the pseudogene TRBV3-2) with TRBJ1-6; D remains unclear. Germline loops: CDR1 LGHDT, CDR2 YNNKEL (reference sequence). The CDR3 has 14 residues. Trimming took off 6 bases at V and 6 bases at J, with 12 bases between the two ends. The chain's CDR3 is CASSPERANSPLHF. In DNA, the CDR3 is TGTGCCAGCAGTCCCGAGAGAGCTAATTCACCCCTCCACTTT.

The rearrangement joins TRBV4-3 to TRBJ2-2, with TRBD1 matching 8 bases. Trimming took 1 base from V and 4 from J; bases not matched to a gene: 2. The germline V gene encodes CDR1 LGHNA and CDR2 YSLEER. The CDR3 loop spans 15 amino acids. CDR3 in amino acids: CASSQGTGSTGELFF. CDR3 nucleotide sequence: TGCGCCAGCAGCCAAGGGACAGGGAGCACCGGGGAGCTGTTTTTT.

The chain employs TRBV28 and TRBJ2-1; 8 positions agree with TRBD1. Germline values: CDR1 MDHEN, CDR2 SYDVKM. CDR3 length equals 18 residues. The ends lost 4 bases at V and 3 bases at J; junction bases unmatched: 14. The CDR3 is CASSWPWLKGQDYNEQFF. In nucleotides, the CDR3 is TGTGCCAGCAGTTGGCCCTGGTTGAAGGGACAGGACTACAATGAGCAGTTCTTC.

The CDR3 DNA sequence: TGCGCCAGCAGTCCCGGGGACAGAACTAACTATGGCTACACCTTC. It is translated as CASSPGDRTNYGYTF. The chain combines TRBV5-1 with TRBJ1-2, with TRBD1 matching over 7 bases. From germline, CDR1 is SGHRS and CDR2 YFSETQ. Unmatched junction bases numbered 7, after V lost 5 bases and J lost 0 bases. This CDR3 comprises 15 residues.

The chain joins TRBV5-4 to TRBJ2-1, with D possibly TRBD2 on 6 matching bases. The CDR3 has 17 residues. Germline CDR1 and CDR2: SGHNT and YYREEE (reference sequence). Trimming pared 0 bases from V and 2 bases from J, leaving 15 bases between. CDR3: CASSLESGGATYNEQFF. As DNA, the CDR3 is TGTGCCAGCAGCTTGGAATCGGGCGGGGCGACCTACAATGAGCAGTTCTTC.

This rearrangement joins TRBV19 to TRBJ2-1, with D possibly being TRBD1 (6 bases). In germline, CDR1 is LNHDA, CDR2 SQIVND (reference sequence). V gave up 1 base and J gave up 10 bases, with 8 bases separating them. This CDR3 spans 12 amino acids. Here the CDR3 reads CASSIVDREQFF. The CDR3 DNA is TGTGCCAGTAGTATAGTGGACAGAGAGCAGTTCTTC. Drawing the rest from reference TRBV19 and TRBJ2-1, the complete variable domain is DGGITQSPKYLFRKEGQNVTLSCEQNLNHDAMYWYRQDPGQGLRLIYYSQIVNDFQKGDIAEGYSVSREKKESFPLTVTSAQKNPTAFYLCASSIVDREQFFGPGTRLTVL.

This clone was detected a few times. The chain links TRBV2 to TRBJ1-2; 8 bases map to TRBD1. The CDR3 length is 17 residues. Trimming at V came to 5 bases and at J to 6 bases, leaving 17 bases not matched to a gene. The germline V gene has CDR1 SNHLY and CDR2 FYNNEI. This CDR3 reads CASSSRGRGNDRDGYTF. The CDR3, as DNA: TGTGCCAGCAGTAGCAGGGGGCGGGGAAACGACCGGGATGGCTACACCTTC.

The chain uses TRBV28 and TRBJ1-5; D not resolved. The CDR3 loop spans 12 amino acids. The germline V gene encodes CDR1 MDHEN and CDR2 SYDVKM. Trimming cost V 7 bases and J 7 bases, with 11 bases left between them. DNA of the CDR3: TGTGCCAGCACCTCGACGGGACAGCCCCAGCATTTT. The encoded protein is CASTSTGQPQHF.

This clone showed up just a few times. CDR3 DNA: TGTGCCAGCAGCTTGTCTGGGGGCTCTAACTATGGCTACACCTTC. It yields the protein CASSLSGGSNYGYTF. This rearrangement joins TRBV5-5 to TRBJ1-2, with D maybe TRBD1 (6 bases). The CDR3 contains 15 residues. Looked up from germline, CDR1 is SGHKS and CDR2 is YYEKEE (reference sequence). V lost 1 base and J lost 0, with 10 bases in between.

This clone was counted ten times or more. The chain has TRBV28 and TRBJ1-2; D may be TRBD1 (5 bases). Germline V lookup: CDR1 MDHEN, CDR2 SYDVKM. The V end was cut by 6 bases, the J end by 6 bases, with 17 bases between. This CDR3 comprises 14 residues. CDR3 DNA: TGTGCCAGCAGCCATAATGACAGAATGGATGGCTACACCTTC. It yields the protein CASSHNDRMDGYTF.

The CDR3 here is CASSFRGLNTEAFF. DNA of the CDR3: TGTGCCAGCAGCTTTAGGGGGCTAAACACTGAAGCTTTCTTT. J is TRBJ1-1 and V is TRBV13, with 7 positions matching TRBD1. V lost 3 bases, J lost 2 bases, and 3 bases stayed unmatched. Germline loops: CDR1 PRHDT, CDR2 FYEKMQ (reference sequence). This CDR3 region has 14 residues.

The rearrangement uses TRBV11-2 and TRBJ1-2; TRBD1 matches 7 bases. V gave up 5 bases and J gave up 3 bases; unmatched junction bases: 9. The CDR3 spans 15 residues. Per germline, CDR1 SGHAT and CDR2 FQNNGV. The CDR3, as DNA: TGTGCCAGCAGCCCCGGGACAGAGCGAGACTATGGCTACACCTTC. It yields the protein CASSPGTERDYGYTF.

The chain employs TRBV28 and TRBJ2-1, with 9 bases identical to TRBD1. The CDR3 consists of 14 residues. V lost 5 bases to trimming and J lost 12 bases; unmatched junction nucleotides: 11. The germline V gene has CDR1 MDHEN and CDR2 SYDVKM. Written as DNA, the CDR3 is TGTGCCAGCAGTCCCGGACAGGGGAGGGTACGGCAGTTCTTC. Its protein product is CASSPGQGRVRQFF.

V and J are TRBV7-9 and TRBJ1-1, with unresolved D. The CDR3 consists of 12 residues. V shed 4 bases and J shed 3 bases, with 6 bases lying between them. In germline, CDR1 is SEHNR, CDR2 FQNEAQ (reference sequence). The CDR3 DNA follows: TGTGCCAGCAGCTCTATTGACACTGAAGCTTTCTTT. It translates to CASSSIDTEAFF.

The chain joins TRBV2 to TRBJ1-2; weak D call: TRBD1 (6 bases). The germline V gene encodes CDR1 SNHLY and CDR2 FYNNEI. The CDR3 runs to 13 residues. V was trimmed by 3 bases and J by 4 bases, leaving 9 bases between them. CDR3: CASSDQGPYGYTF. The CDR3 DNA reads TGTGCCAGCAGTGACCAGGGGCCCTATGGCTACACCTTC.

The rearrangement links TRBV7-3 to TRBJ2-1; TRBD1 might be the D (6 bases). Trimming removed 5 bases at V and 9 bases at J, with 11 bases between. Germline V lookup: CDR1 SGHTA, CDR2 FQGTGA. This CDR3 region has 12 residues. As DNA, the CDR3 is TGTGCCAGCAGCCCCCTAGGGGGTGAGCAGTTCTTC. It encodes CASSPLGGEQFF.

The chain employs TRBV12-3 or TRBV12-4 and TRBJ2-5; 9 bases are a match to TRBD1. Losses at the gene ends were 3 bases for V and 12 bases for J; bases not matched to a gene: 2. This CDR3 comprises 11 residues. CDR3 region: CASSFGTGKYF. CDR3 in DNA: TGTGCCAGCAGTTTCGGGACAGGGAAGTACTTC.

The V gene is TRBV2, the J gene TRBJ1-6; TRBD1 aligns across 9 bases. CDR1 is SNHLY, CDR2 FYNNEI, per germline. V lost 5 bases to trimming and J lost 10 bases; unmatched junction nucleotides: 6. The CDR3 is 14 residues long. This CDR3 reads CASSSDRGRSPLHF. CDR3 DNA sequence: TGTGCCAGCAGTTCGGACAGGGGTAGGTCACCCCTCCACTTT.